These T cell receptor beta chains were read from a single sample in a study of T cells expressing NK-cell markers. Reprocessing the 5' RACE reads, TCRdb reports a single entry for every CDR3 protein and omits DNA. The sample has around 21,000 distinct CDR3 sequences. Sequenced sample: blood T cells: a sorted CD56 or NKG2C T cell subset, CD4+ or CD8+ T cells, or bulk PBMC T cells (not recorded which). These receptors were collected from a man between 18 and 69 years old in good health. Both conserved end residues are part of each CDR3.

CDR3 length: 11
V gene: TRBV7-2
J gene: TRBJ1-5
CDR3 protein: CAPWVDQPQHF

CDR3 length: 11
V gene: TRBV9
J gene: TRBJ1-2
CDR3 protein: CASSVGYGYTF

CDR3 length: 15
V gene: TRBV20-1
J gene: TRBJ2-7
CDR3 protein: CSAREGGGGVTEQYF

CDR3 length: 14
V gene: TRBV12-3/TRBV12-4
J gene: TRBJ2-7
CDR3 protein: CASSQSGTEFEQYF

CDR3 length: 16
V gene: TRBV6-4
J gene: TRBJ1-4
CDR3 protein: CASRRVGHSANEKLFF

CDR3 length: 16
V gene: TRBV12-3/TRBV12-4
J gene: TRBJ2-1
CDR3 protein: CASSFLGFPSSNEQFF

CDR3 length: 13
V gene: TRBV6-4
J gene: TRBJ1-1
CDR3 protein: CASSEGWNTEAFF

CDR3 length: 13
V gene: TRBV20-1
J gene: TRBJ2-7
CDR3 protein: CSVPTGAWLEQYF

CDR3 length: 16
V gene: TRBV4-2
J gene: TRBJ2-3
CDR3 protein: CASSQVVGTNTDTQYF

CDR3 length: 15
V gene: TRBV5-1
J gene: TRBJ2-2
CDR3 protein: CASSLDTQNTGELFF

CDR3 length: 14
V gene: TRBV20-1
J gene: TRBJ1-5
CDR3 protein: CSAREHSQNQPQHF

CDR3 length: 17
V gene: TRBV5-1
J gene: TRBJ2-3
CDR3 protein: CASSLGPASGSTDTQYF

CDR3 length: 13
V gene: TRBV11-2
J gene: TRBJ2-7
CDR3 protein: CASSFGQTYEQYF

CDR3 length: 15
V gene: TRBV13
J gene: TRBJ2-7
CDR3 protein: CASSPNPGREIEQYF

CDR3 length: 15
V gene: TRBV24-1
J gene: TRBJ2-2
CDR3 protein: CATSDKDRGTGELFF

CDR3 length: 15
V gene: TRBV7-2
J gene: TRBJ2-2
CDR3 protein: CASRQDRVGSGELFF

CDR3 length: 16
V gene: TRBV6-1
J gene: TRBJ2-1
CDR3 protein: CASSSGGLASYNEQFF

CDR3 length: 14
V gene: TRBV4-2
J gene: TRBJ1-5
CDR3 protein: CASSQDTGWSPQHF

CDR3 length: 13
V gene: TRBV20-1
J gene: TRBJ1-2
CDR3 protein: CSASLGPLYGYTF

CDR3 length: 13
V gene: TRBV7-9
J gene: TRBJ2-1
CDR3 protein: CASSMAGTYEQFF

CDR3 length: 18
V gene: TRBV5-1
J gene: TRBJ2-6
CDR3 protein: CASSNGLAGGLGANVLTF

CDR3 length: 13
V gene: TRBV7-3
J gene: TRBJ1-1
CDR3 protein: CASSYTENTEAFF

CDR3 length: 14
V gene: TRBV28
J gene: TRBJ2-2
CDR3 protein: CASTGGGLVGELFF

CDR3 length: 11
V gene: TRBV29-1
J gene: TRBJ1-2
CDR3 protein: CSAGGVYGYTF

CDR3 length: 17
V gene: TRBV28
J gene: TRBJ2-3
CDR3 protein: CASSLPSSGPSTDTQYF

CDR3 length: 15
V gene: TRBV7-9
J gene: TRBJ2-1
CDR3 protein: CASSPPSGSDNEQFF

CDR3 length: 11
V gene: TRBV2
J gene: TRBJ1-1
CDR3 protein: CASTPNTEAFF

CDR3 length: 14
V gene: TRBV4-2
J gene: TRBJ1-5
CDR3 protein: CASSRSGGGQPQHF

CDR3 length: 13
V gene: TRBV10-3
J gene: TRBJ1-4
CDR3 protein: CASRGSANEKLFF

CDR3 length: 12
V gene: TRBV28
J gene: TRBJ2-1
CDR3 protein: CASGRQIKTVFF

CDR3 length: 15
V gene: TRBV6-5
J gene: TRBJ1-1
CDR3 protein: CASSYEGRLNTEAFF

CDR3 length: 13
V gene: TRBV20-1
J gene: TRBJ2-5
CDR3 protein: CSARNPTQRTQYF

CDR3 length: 15
V gene: TRBV6-4
J gene: TRBJ2-7
CDR3 protein: CASSEASGTSYEQYF

CDR3 length: 14
V gene: TRBV20-1
J gene: TRBJ2-2
CDR3 protein: CSARTGANTGELFF

CDR3 length: 18
V gene: TRBV11-1
J gene: TRBJ2-1
CDR3 protein: CASSPNPRAGGPRNEQFF

CDR3 length: 16
V gene: TRBV9
J gene: TRBJ2-2
CDR3 protein: CASSGPQGRSFGELFF

CDR3 length: 16
V gene: TRBV19
J gene: TRBJ1-5
CDR3 protein: CASSKKPGQSNQPQHF

CDR3 length: 15
V gene: TRBV2
J gene: TRBJ2-5
CDR3 protein: CASSEQGTDQETQYF

CDR3 length: 12
V gene: TRBV12-3/TRBV12-4
J gene: TRBJ1-2
CDR3 protein: CASSPRANGYTF

CDR3 length: 16
V gene: TRBV5-1
J gene: TRBJ2-1
CDR3 protein: CASSSGQVAVYNEQFF

CDR3 length: 20
V gene: TRBV3-1
J gene: TRBJ2-3
CDR3 protein: CASSQDSHFRRSGVTDTQYF

CDR3 length: 17
V gene: TRBV5-1
J gene: TRBJ1-2
CDR3 protein: CASSTSTGALGDYGYTF

CDR3 length: 14
V gene: TRBV20-1
J gene: TRBJ2-7
CDR3 protein: CSARTSGRGREQYF

CDR3 length: 16
V gene: TRBV6-2/TRBV6-3
J gene: TRBJ2-2
CDR3 protein: CASSSSAGALTGELFF

CDR3 length: 16
V gene: TRBV11-2
J gene: TRBJ2-1
CDR3 protein: CASSETTGGSYNEQFF

CDR3 length: 14
V gene: TRBV19
J gene: TRBJ2-3
CDR3 protein: CASSMVDGTDTQYF

CDR3 length: 16
V gene: TRBV4-1
J gene: TRBJ2-2
CDR3 protein: CASSQDNRANTGELFF

CDR3 length: 13
V gene: TRBV20-1
J gene: TRBJ1-3
CDR3 protein: CSAREDPGNTIYF

CDR3 length: 12
V gene: TRBV6-5
J gene: TRBJ2-7
CDR3 protein: CASSRKGDEQYF

CDR3 length: 12
V gene: TRBV18
J gene: TRBJ2-3
CDR3 protein: CASSQGSDTQYF

CDR3 length: 15
V gene: TRBV6-1
J gene: TRBJ2-2
CDR3 protein: CASRTTVTNTGELFF

CDR3 length: 17
V gene: TRBV3-1
J gene: TRBJ1-5
CDR3 protein: CASSRTSPGQRWQPQHF

CDR3 length: 18
V gene: TRBV11-1
J gene: TRBJ1-1
CDR3 protein: CASSFSTGQGIMNTEAFF